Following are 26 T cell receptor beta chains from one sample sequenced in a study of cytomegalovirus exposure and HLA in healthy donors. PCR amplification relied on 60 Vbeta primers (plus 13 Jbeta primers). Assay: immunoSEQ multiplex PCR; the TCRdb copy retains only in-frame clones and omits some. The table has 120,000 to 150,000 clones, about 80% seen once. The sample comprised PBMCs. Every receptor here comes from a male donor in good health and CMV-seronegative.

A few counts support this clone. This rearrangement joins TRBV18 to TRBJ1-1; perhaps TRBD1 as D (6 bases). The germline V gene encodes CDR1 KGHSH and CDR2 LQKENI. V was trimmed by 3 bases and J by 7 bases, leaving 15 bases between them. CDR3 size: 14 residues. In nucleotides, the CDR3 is TGTGCCAGCTCACCTACAGGGTGGGGTAATGAAGCTTTCTTT. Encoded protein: CASSPTGWGNEAFF.

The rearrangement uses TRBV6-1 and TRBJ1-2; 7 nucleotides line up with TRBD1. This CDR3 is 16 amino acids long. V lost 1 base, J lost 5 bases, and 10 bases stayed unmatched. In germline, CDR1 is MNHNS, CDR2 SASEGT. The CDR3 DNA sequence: TGTGCCAGCAGTGAAGGGCGACCGGGACAGAAGTATGGCTACACCTTC. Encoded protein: CASSEGRPGQKYGYTF.

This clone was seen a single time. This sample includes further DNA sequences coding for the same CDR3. CDR3: CASSLLRQPQHF. CDR3 DNA sequence: TGTGCCAGCAGTTTACTTCGTCAGCCCCAGCATTTT. The chain uses TRBV28 and TRBJ1-5; unclear D gene. Deletions cut 2 bases from V and 6 bases from J, with 5 bases between. Germline V gene sequence: CDR1 MDHEN, CDR2 SYDVKM. The CDR3 totals 12 residues.

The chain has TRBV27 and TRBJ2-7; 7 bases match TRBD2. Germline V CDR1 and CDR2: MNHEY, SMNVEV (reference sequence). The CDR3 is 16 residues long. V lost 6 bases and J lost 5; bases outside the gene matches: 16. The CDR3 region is CASSPTGPAGYHEQYF. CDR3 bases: TGTGCCAGCAGCCCAACGGGTCCAGCGGGGTACCACGAGCAGTACTTC.

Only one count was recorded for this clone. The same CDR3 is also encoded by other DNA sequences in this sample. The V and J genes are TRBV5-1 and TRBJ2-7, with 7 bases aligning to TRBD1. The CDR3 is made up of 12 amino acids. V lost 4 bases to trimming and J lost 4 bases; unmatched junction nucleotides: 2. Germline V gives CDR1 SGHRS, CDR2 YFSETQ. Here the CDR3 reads CASSGDSYEQYF. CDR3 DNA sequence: TGCGCCAGCAGCGGGGACAGTTACGAGCAGTACTTC.

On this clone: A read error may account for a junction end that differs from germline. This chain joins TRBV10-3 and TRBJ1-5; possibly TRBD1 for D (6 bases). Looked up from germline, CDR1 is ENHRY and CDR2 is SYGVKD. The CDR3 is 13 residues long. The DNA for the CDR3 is TGTGCCGTCAGCCCAGGGGGCAATCAGCCCCAGCATTTT. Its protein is CAVSPGGNQPQHF.

CDR3 region: CASSYSGTPSYEQYF. CDR3 bases: TGTGCCAGCAGTTACTCGGGGACTCCATCCTACGAGCAGTACTTC. J is TRBJ2-7 and V is TRBV6-5; TRBD2 might be the D (6 bases). The germline V gene encodes CDR1 MNHEY and CDR2 SVGAGI. The length of the CDR3 is 15 residues. The germline V and J ends were trimmed by 0 bases and 1 base, with 10 bases remaining between them.

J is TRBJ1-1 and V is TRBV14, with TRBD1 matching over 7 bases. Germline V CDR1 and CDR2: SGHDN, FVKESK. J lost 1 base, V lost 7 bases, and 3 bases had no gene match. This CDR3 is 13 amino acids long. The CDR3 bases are TGTGCCAGCAAGGACAGGCCGAACACTGAAGCTTTCTTT. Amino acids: CASKDRPNTEAFF.

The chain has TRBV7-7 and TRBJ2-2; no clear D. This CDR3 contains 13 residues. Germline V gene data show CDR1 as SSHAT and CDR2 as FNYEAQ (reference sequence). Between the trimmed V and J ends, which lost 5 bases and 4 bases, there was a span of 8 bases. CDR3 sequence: CASSPYGTGELFF. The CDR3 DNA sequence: TGTGCCAGCAGCCCTTACGGCACCGGGGAGCTGTTTTTT.

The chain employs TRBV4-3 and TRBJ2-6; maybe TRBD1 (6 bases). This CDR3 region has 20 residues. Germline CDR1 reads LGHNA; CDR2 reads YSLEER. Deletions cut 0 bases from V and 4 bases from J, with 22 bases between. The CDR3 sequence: CASSQEVPGTTGPGANVLTF. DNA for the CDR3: TGCGCCAGCAGCCAAGAAGTGCCCGGGACAACTGGACCCGGGGCCAACGTCCTGACTTTC.

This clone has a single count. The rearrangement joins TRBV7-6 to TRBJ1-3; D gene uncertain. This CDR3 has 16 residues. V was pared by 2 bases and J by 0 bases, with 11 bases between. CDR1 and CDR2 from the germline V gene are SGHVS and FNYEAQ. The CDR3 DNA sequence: TGTGCCAGCAGCTTAAATCTTCCTCCCTCTGGAAACACCATATATTTT. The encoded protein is CASSLNLPPSGNTIYF.

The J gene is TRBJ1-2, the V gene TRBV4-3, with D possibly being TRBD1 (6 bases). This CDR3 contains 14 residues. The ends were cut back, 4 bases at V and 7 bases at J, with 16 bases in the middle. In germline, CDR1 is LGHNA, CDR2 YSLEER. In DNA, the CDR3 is TGCGCCAGCAGCCTAGCCCCACAGGGCGGTGGCTACACCTTC. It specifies CASSLAPQGGGYTF.

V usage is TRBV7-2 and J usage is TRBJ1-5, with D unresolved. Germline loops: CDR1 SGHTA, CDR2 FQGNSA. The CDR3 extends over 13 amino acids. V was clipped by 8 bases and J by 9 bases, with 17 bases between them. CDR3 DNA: TGTGCCAGCTCGAGAGGGAGGTTTGGGCCCCAGCATTTT. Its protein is CASSRGRFGPQHF.

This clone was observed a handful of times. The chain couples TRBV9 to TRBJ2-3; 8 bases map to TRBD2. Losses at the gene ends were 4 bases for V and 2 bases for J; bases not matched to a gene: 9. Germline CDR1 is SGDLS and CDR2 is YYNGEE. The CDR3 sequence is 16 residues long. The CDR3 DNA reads TGTGCCAGCAGCCCCGCCGCGGGGGGAATCACAGATACGCAGTATTTT. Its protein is CASSPAAGGITDTQYF.

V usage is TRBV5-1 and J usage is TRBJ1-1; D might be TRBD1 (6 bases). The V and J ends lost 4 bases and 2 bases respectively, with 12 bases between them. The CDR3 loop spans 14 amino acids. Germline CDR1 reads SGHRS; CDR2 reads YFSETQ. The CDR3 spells CASSGQGSNTEAFF. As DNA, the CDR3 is TGCGCCAGCAGCGGCCAGGGGAGTAACACTGAAGCTTTCTTT.

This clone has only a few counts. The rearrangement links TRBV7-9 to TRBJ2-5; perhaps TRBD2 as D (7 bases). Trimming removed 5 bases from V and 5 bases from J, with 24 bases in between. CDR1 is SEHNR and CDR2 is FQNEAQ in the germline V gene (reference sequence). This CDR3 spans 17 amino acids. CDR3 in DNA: TGTGCCAGCAGCCAAGTTTCGGGCGGGGGCGTCTCGGAGACCCAGTACTTC. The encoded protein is CASSQVSGGGVSETQYF.

CDR3 loop: CASSKGTGITEAFF. The CDR3 coding sequence is TGTGCCAGCAGCAAAGGTACAGGGATCACTGAAGCTTTCTTT. V gene TRBV21-1 combines with J gene TRBJ1-1; the tabulated D call, TRBD1, remains unverified against the DNA. TRBV21-1 is tagged as a pseudogene. The CDR3 loop spans 14 amino acids.

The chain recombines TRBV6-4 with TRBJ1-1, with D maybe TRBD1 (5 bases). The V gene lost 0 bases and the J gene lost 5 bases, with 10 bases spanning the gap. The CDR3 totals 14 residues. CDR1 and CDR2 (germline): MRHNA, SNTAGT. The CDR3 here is CASSDSSGGTEAFF. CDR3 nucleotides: TGTGCCAGCAGTGACTCGAGCGGGGGAACTGAAGCTTTCTTT.

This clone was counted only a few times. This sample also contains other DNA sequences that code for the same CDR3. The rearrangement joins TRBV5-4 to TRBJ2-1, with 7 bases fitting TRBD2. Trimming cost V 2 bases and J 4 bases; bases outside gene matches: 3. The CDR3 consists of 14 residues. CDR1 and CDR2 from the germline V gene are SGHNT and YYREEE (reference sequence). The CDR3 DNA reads TGTGCCAGCAGCTTTGGCGGGGGATACAATGAGCAGTTCTTC. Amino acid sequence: CASSFGGGYNEQFF.

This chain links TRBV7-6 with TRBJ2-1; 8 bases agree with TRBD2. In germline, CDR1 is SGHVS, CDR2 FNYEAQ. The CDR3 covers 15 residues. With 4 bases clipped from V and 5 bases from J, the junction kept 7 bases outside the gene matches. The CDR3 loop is CASSWKGLGHNEQFF. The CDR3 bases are TGTGCCAGCAGCTGGAAGGGACTAGGGCACAATGAGCAGTTCTTC.

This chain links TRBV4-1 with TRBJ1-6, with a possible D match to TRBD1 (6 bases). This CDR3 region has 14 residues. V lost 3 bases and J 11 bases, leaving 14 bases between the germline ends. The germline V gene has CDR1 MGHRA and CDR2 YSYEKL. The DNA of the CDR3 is TGCGCCAGCAGCCAGCCCCAGGGGTTCGCACCCCTCCACTTT. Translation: CASSQPQGFAPLHF.

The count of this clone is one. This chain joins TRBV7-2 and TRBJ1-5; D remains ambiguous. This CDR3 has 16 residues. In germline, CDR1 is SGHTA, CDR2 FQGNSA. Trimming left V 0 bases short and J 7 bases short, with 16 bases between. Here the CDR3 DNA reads TGTGCCAGCAGCTTAGCGGCCTCCCGGGGAGAACAGCCCCAGCATTTT. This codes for CASSLAASRGEQPQHF.

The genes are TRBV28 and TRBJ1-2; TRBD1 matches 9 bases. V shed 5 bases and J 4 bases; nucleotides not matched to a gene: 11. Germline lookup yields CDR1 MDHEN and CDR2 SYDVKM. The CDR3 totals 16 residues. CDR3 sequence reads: CASSLISGTGIYGYTF. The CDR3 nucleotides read TGTGCCAGCAGTCTCATCTCCGGGACAGGGATCTATGGCTACACCTTC.

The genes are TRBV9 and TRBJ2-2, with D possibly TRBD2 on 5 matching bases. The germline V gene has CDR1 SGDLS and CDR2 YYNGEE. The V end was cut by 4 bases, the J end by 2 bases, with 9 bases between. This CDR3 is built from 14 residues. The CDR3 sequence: CASSILGNTGELFF. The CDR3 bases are TGTGCCAGCAGCATACTAGGTAACACCGGGGAGCTGTTTTTT.

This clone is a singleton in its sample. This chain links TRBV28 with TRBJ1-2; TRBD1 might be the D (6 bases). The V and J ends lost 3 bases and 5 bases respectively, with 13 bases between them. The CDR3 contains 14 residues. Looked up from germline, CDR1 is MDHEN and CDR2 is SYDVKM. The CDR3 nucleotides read TGTGCCAGCAGTTTGTTTGGGGGCGGATATGGCTACACCTTC. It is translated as CASSLFGGGYGYTF.

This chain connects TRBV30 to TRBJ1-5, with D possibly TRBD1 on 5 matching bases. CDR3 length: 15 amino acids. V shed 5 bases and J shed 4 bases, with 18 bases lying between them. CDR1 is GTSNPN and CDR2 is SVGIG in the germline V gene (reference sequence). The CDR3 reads CAWAPLAGPNQPQHF. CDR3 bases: TGTGCCTGGGCCCCTCTTGCGGGGCCAAATCAGCCCCAGCATTTT.